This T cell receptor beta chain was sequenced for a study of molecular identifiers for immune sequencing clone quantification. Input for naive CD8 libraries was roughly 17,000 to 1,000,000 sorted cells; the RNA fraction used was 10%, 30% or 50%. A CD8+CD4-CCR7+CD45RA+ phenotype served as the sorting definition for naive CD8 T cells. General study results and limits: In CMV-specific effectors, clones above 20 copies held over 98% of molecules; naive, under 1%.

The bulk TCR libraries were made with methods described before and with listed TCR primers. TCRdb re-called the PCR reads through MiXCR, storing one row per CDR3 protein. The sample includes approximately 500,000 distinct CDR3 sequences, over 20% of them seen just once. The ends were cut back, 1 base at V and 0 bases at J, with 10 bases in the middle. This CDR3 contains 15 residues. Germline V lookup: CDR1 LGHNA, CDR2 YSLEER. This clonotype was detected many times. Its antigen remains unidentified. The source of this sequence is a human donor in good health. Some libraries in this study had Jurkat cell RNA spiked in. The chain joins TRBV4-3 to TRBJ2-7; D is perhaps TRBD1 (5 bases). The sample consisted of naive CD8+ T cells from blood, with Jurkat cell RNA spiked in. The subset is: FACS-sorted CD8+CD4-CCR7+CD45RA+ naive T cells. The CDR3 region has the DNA TGCGCCAGCAGCCAAGGGGCAGGGAACTCCTACGAGCAGTACTTC. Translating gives CASSQGAGNSYEQYF.